This record concerns one TCR beta chain sequence. Here immunoSEQ multiplex PCR was the method, and the copy in TCRdb shows in-frame clones only, minus some. Among tens of thousands of clones listed, around 80% were seen once. This specimen comes from a study of T cells in narcolepsy. In germline, CDR1 is SGDLS, CDR2 YYNGEE. The V and J ends lost 4 bases and 3 bases, in that order; junction bases with no gene match: 5. The CDR3 contains 15 residues. Material for sequencing was CD45RA- memory CD4+ T cells from PBMCs. The receptor was isolated from a human donor with narcolepsy. The chain links TRBV9 to TRBJ2-3, with 10 bases fitting TRBD1. As DNA, the CDR3 is TGTGCCAGCAGCCCTCGACAGGGGGCGACAGATACGCAGTATTTT. It specifies CASSPRQGATDTQYF.